The 13 T cell receptor beta chains listed next were all sequenced from one sample in a study of OX40 agonist ivuxolimab in advanced cancers. Generated by immunoSEQ multiplex PCR, the TCRdb table keeps only in-frame clones and is missing some. The table includes more than 80,000 clones, 70% to 90% detected once. The material was CD4+ or CD8+ T cells sorted from blood, obtained in a trial of the OX40 agonist ivuxolimab. Source of these receptors: an adult with an advanced solid tumor such as melanoma, head and neck, liver or kidney cancer.

The chain joins TRBV7-2 to TRBJ2-7, with D maybe TRBD2 (6 bases). The length of the CDR3 is 15 residues. Trimming stripped 7 bases from V and 0 bases from J, with 16 bases between. Germline V gene sequence: CDR1 SGHTA, CDR2 FQGNSA. The CDR3 sequence is CASTNPRGSSYEQYF. The CDR3 DNA is TGTGCCAGCACCAACCCCCGGGGGAGCTCCTACGAGCAGTACTTC.

In its sample, this clone was seen once. The chain is built from TRBV7-2 and TRBJ1-1; D not resolved. The germline gives CDR1 SGHTA, CDR2 FQGNSA. V was clipped by 1 base and J by 0 bases, with 12 bases between them. The length of the CDR3 is 16 residues. CDR3: CASSLGSFLMNTEAFF. Here the CDR3 DNA reads TGTGCCAGCAGCTTAGGGAGTTTCCTCATGAACACTGAAGCTTTCTTT.

The chain combines TRBV19 with TRBJ1-6; D call uncertain. Germline V lookup: CDR1 LNHDA, CDR2 SQIVND (reference sequence). The V gene lost 4 bases and the J gene lost 3 bases, with 10 bases spanning the gap. The CDR3 is 15 residues long. Here the CDR3 DNA reads TGTGCCAGTAGTAAGGAGCAGAACTATAATTCACCCCTCCACTTT. This sequence encodes CASSKEQNYNSPLHF.

The chain has TRBV7-9 and TRBJ2-4; possibly TRBD2 for D (6 bases). Trimming left V 5 bases short and J 4 bases short, with 27 bases between. In germline, CDR1 is SEHNR, CDR2 FQNEAQ (reference sequence). The CDR3 runs 19 residues. The CDR3 sequence: CASSPGAGIPWDDKNIQYF. For the CDR3, the DNA is TGTGCCAGCAGCCCGGGAGCAGGGATCCCTTGGGATGATAAAAACATTCAGTACTTC. Filled out from reference TRBV7-9 and TRBJ2-4, the complete variable domain reads DTGVSQNPRHKITKRGQNVTFRCDPISEHNRLYWYRQTLGQGPEFLTYFQNEAQLEKSRLLSDRFSAERPKGSFSTLEIQRTEQGDSAMYLCASSPGAGIPWDDKNIQYFGAGTRLSVL.

The V and J genes are TRBV28 and TRBJ2-7; 10 bases line up with TRBD1. Trimming cost V 2 bases and J 2 bases; bases outside gene matches: 0. CDR1 and CDR2 (germline): MDHEN, SYDVKM. The CDR3 is 14 residues long. CDR3 amino acids: CASSLDRGPYEQYF. DNA of the CDR3: TGTGCCAGCAGTTTAGACAGGGGGCCCTACGAGCAGTACTTC.

The rearrangement links TRBV5-1 to TRBJ2-1; D perhaps matches TRBD2 (6 bases). Germline V gives CDR1 SGHRS, CDR2 YFSETQ. This CDR3 is 16 amino acids long. V lost 0 bases and J 3 bases, leaving 13 bases between the germline ends. CDR3 DNA: TGCGCCAGCAGCTTGGCCAGCGGGCTTGACTACAATGAGCAGTTCTTC. This codes for CASSLASGLDYNEQFF. Drawing the rest from reference TRBV5-1 and TRBJ2-1, the complete variable domain is KAGVTQTPRYLIKTRGQQVTLSCSPISGHRSVSWYQQTPGQGLQFLFEYFSETQRNKGNFPGRFSGRQFSNSRSEMNVSTLELGDSALYLCASSLASGLDYNEQFFGPGTRLTVL.

V is TRBV5-1 and J is TRBJ2-1, with 14 positions matching TRBD2. This CDR3 is 15 amino acids long. Looked up from germline, CDR1 is SGHRS and CDR2 is YFSETQ. The J segment lost 9 bases and the V segment lost 5 bases, leaving 7 bases of the junction unmatched. The CDR3 bases are TGCGCCAGCAGGACCGGGACTAGCGGGAGTTTTGAGCAGTTCTTC. Translating gives CASRTGTSGSFEQFF.

V is TRBV7-3 and J is TRBJ2-7; 9 nucleotides align to TRBD2. Germline V gives CDR1 SGHTA, CDR2 FQGTGA. This CDR3 has 14 residues. The V and J ends lost 5 bases and 2 bases, in that order; junction bases with no gene match: 4. The CDR3 region is CASSKTSGPYEQYF. The CDR3 coding sequence is TGTGCCAGCAGCAAGACTAGCGGTCCCTACGAGCAGTACTTC.

The chain carries TRBV4-2 and TRBJ2-1, with 9 bases identical to TRBD2. The V and J ends lost 0 bases and 5 bases, in that order; junction bases with no gene match: 8. There are 17 residues in the CDR3. CDR1 LGHNA and CDR2 YNFKEQ come from the germline V gene. For the CDR3, the DNA is TGTGCCAGCAGCCAAGAGGGGACTAGCCTAGTCGACAATGAGCAGTTCTTC. This translates into CASSQEGTSLVDNEQFF.

CDR3 DNA sequence: TGCGCCAGCAGCTTGCGTCAGATTGGGTACGAGCAGTACTTC. It codes for CASSLRQIGYEQYF. This rearrangement joins TRBV5-1 to TRBJ2-7; no clear D gene. The V gene lost 1 base and the J gene lost 4 bases, with 12 bases spanning the gap. CDR1 is SGHRS and CDR2 is YFSETQ in the germline V gene. The CDR3 consists of 14 residues. Supplemented by reference TRBV5-1 and TRBJ2-7, the full variable domain reads KAGVTQTPRYLIKTRGQQVTLSCSPISGHRSVSWYQQTPGQGLQFLFEYFSETQRNKGNFPGRFSGRQFSNSRSEMNVSTLELGDSALYLCASSLRQIGYEQYFGPGTRLTVT.

This sequence joins TRBV29-1 and TRBJ2-7; possible D gene TRBD2, 5 bases. Between the trimmed V and J ends, which lost 7 bases and 0 bases, there was a span of 16 bases. Germline CDR1 reads SQVTM; CDR2 reads ANQGSEA. The CDR3 length is 14 residues. CDR3 in amino acids: CSARRAGRSYEQYF. In DNA form, the CDR3 reads TGCAGCGCCCGGCGGGCAGGTCGCTCCTACGAGCAGTACTTC.

This clone was found once. The J gene is TRBJ2-3, the V gene TRBV5-4; D tentatively fits TRBD1 or TRBD2 (6 bases each). CDR1 SGHNT and CDR2 YYREEE come from the germline V gene (reference sequence). CDR3 size: 17 residues. Trimming removed 1 base from V and 2 bases from J, with 17 bases in between. Here the CDR3 reads CASSLRLGGYNTDTQYF. In DNA form, the CDR3 reads TGTGCCAGCAGCTTGAGGCTAGGGGGGTACAACACAGATACGCAGTATTTT.

The gene calls are TRBV4-1 and TRBJ1-2, with a weak D call TRBD1 (6 bases). The CDR3 has 20 amino acids. CDR1 and CDR2 (germline): MGHRA, YSYEKL. The V end was cut by 0 bases, the J end by 3 bases, with 26 bases between. The CDR3 reads CASSQESMRVSRGLDYGYTF. The CDR3 DNA is TGCGCCAGCAGCCAAGAATCGATGAGGGTCTCCAGGGGATTGGACTATGGCTACACCTTC.